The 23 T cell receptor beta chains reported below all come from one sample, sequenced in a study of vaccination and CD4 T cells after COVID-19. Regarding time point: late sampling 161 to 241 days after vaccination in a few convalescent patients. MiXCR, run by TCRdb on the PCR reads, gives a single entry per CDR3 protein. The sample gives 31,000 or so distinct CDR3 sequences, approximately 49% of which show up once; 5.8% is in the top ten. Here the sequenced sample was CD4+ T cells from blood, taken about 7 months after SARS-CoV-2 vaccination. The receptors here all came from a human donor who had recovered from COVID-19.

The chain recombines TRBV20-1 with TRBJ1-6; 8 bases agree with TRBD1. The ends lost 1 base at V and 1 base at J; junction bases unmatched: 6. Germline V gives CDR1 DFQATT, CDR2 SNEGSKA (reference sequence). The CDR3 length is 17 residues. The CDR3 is CSARGQDRASYNSPLHF. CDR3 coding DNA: TGCAGTGCTAGAGGCCAGGACAGGGCTTCCTATAATTCACCCCTCCACTTT.

Written as DNA, the CDR3 is TGTGCCAGCAGCTTAGCCGGGAACACTGAAGCTTTCTTT. Protein sequence: CASSLAGNTEAFF. The rearrangement joins TRBV7-9 to TRBJ1-1; no clear D gene. The CDR3 contains 13 residues. Germline assignment: CDR1 SEHNR and CDR2 FQNEAQ (reference sequence). The V end was cut by 0 bases, the J end by 1 base, with 3 bases between.

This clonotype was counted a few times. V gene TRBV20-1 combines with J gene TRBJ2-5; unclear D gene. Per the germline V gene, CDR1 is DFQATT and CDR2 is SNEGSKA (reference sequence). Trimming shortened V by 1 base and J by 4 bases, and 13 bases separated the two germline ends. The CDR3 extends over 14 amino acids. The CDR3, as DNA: TGCAGTGCTAGAGGGACGTCGACCCGAGAGACCCAGTACTTC. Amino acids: CSARGTSTRETQYF.

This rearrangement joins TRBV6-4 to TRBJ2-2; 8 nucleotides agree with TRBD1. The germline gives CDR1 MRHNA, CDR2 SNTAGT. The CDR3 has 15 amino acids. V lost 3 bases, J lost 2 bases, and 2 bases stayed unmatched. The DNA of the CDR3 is TGTGCCAGCAGTGAAGGACAGGGAAACACCGGGGAGCTGTTTTTT. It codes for CASSEGQGNTGELFF.

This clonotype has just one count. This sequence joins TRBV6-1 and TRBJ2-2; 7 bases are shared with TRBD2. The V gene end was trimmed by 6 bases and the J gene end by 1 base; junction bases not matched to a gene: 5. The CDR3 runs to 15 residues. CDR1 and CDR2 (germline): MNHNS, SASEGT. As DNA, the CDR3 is TGTGCCAGCAGCTGGGCGGGAGTGAACACCGGGGAGCTGTTTTTT. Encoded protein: CASSWAGVNTGELFF.

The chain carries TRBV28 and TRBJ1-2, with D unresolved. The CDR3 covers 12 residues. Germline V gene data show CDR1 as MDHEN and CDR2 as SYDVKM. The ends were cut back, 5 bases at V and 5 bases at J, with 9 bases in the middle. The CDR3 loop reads CASSPGIYGYTF. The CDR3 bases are TGTGCCAGCAGTCCAGGTATTTATGGCTACACCTTC.

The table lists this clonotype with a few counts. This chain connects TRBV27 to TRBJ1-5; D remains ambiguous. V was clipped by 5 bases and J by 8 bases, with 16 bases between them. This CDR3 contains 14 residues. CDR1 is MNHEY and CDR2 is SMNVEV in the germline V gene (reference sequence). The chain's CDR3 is CASSPSVAHKPQHF. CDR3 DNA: TGTGCCAGCAGTCCCTCCGTGGCTCACAAGCCCCAGCATTTT.

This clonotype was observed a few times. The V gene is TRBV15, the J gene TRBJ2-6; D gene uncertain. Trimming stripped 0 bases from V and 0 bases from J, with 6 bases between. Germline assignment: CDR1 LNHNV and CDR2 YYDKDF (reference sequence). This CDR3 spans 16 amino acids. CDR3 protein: CATSRDRSSGANVLTF. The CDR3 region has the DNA TGTGCCACCAGCAGAGATCGGAGCTCTGGGGCCAACGTCCTGACTTTC.

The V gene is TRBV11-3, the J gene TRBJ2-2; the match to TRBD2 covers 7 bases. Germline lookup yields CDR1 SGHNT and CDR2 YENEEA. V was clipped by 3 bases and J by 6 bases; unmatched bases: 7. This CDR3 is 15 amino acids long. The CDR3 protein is CASSLGGRPSGELFF. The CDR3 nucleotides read TGTGCCAGCAGCTTGGGAGGGCGTCCCTCCGGGGAGCTGTTTTTT. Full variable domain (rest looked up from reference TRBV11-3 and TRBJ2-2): EAGVVQSPRYKIIEKKQPVAFWCNPISGHNTLYWYLQNLGQGPELLIRYENEEAVDDSQLPKDRFSAERLKGVDSTLKIQPAELGDSAVYLCASSLGGRPSGELFFGEGSRLTVL.

CDR3 amino acids: CASSVQRFGGGETQYF. CDR3 DNA: TGTGCCAGCAGCGTACAACGATTCGGCGGGGGGGAGACCCAGTACTTC. The J gene is TRBJ2-5, the V gene TRBV7-2; 8 nucleotides match TRBD2. J lost 5 bases, V lost 5 bases, and 13 bases had no gene match. CDR3 size: 16 residues. Looked up from germline, CDR1 is SGHTA and CDR2 is FQGNSA.

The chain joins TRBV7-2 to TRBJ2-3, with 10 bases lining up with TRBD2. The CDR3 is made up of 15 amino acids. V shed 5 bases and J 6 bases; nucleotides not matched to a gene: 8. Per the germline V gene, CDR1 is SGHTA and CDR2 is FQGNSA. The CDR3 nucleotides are TGTGCCAGCAGCCGTTCCGGGACTAGCGTTGATACGCAGTATTTT. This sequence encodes CASSRSGTSVDTQYF.

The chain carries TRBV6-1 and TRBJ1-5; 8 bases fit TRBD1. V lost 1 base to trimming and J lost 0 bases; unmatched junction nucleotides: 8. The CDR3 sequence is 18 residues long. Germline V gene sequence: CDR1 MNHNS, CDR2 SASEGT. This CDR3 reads CASSEGQGFQDSNQPQHF. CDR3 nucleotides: TGTGCCAGCAGTGAAGGACAGGGGTTTCAGGATAGCAATCAGCCCCAGCATTTT.

The CDR3 is CASSEAPSGPQETQYF. DNA of the CDR3: TGTGCCAGCAGTGAAGCTCCTAGCGGCCCCCAAGAGACCCAGTACTTC. This chain connects TRBV6-1 to TRBJ2-5; 7 nucleotides match TRBD2. This CDR3 spans 16 amino acids. Germline V gene sequence: CDR1 MNHNS, CDR2 SASEGT. The V gene end was trimmed by 0 bases and the J gene end by 1 base; junction bases not matched to a gene: 5.

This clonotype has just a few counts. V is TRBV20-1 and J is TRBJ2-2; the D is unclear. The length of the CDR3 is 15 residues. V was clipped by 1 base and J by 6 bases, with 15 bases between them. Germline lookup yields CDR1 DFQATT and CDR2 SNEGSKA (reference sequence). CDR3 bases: TGCAGTGCTAGAGGCTTTCGAATAGAGTCCGGGGAGCTGTTTTTT. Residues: CSARGFRIESGELFF.

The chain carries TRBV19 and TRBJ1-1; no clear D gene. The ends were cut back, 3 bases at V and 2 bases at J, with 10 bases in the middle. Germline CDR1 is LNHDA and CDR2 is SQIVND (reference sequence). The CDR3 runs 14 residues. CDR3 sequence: CASSIGYLNTEAFF. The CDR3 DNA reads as TGTGCCAGTAGTATTGGGTATCTAAACACTGAAGCTTTCTTT. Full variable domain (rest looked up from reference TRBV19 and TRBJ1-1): DGGITQSPKYLFRKEGQNVTLSCEQNLNHDAMYWYRQDPGQGLRLIYYSQIVNDFQKGDIAEGYSVSREKKESFPLTVTSAQKNPTAFYLCASSIGYLNTEAFFGQGTRLTVV.

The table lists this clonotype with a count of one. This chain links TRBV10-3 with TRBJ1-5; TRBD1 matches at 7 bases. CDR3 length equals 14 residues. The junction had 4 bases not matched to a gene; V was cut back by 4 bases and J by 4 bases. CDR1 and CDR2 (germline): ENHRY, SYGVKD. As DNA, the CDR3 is TGTGCCATCAGTGTGAACAGGGGAAATCAGCCCCAGCATTTT. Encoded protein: CAISVNRGNQPQHF.

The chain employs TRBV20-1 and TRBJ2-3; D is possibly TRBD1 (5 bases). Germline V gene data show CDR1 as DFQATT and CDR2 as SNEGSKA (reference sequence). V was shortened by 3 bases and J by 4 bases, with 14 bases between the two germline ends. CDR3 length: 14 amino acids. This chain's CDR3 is CSASVSWGPDTQYF. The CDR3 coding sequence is TGCAGTGCTAGCGTCTCCTGGGGCCCAGATACGCAGTATTTT.

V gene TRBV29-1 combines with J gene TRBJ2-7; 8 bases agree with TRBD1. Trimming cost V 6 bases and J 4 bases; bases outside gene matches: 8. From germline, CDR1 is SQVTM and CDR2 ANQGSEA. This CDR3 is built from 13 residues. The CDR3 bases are TGCAGCGTCCAGGGGGCTCCGACTTACGAGCAGTACTTC. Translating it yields CSVQGAPTYEQYF.

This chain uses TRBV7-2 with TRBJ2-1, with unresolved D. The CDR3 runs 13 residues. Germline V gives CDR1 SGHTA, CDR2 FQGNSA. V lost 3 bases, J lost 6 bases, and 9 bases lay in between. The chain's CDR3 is CASSLTDINEQFF. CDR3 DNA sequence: TGTGCCAGCAGCTTGACCGACATCAATGAGCAGTTCTTC. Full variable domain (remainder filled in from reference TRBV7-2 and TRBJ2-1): GAGVSQSPSNKVTEKGKDVELRCDPISGHTALYWYRQSLGQGLEFLIYFQGNSAPDKSGLPSDRFSAERTGGSVSTLTIQRTQQEDSAVYLCASSLTDINEQFFGPGTRLTVL.

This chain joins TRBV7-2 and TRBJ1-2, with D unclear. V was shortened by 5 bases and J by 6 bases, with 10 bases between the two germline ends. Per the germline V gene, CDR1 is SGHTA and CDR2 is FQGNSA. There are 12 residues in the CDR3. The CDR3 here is CASSRDNNGYTF. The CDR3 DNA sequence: TGTGCCAGCAGCCGCGACAACAATGGCTACACCTTC.

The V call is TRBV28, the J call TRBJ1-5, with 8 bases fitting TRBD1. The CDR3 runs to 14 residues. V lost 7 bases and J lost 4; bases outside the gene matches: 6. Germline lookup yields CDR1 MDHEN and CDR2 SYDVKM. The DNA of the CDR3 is TGTGCCAGCATTTACAACAGGGGGAATCAGCCCCAGCATTTT. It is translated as CASIYNRGNQPQHF. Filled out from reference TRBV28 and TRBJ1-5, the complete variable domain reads DVKVTQSSRYLVKRTGEKVFLECVQDMDHENMFWYRQDPGLGLRLIYFSYDVKMKEKGDIPEGYSVSREKKERFSLILESASTNQTSMYLCASIYNRGNQPQHFGDGTRLSIL.

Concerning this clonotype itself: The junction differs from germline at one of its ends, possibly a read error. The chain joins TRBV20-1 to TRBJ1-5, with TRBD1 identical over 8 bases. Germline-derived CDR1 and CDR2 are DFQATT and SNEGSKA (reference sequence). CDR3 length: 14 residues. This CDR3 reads CSASGTGVNRPQHF. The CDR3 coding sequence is TGCAGTGCAAGTGGGACAGGTGTCAATCGGCCCCAGCATTTT.

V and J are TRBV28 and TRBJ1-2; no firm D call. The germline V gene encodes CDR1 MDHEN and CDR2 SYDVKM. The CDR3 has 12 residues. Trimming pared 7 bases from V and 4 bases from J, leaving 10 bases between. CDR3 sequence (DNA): TGTGCCAGCAATGTTGAAGTCTATGGCTACACCTTC. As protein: CASNVEVYGYTF.